Below, 20 T cell receptor beta chains from the same sample are listed, as sequenced in a study of Graves' ophthalmopathy and Graves' hyperthyroidism. As the template, RNA transcripts were used to amplify TCR beta CDR3 regions. HTBI-primed RT-PCR formed the first round, and a multiplex PCR formed the second. MiXCR, run by TCRdb on the multiplex PCR reads, gives a single entry per CDR3 protein. Of about 1.1 million distinct CDR3 sequences listed, about 40% are singletons. Sample: peripheral blood or thyroid tissue (not recorded which). The source is an adult man with Graves' hyperthyroidism.

This clonotype was detected ten times or more. This sequence joins TRBV25-1 and TRBJ1-2; 11 bases fit TRBD1. Trimming cost V 6 bases and J 7 bases; bases outside gene matches: 4. Germline assignment: CDR1 MGHDK and CDR2 SYGVNS. The length of the CDR3 is 13 residues. The CDR3 spells CASRGQGAAGYTF. The CDR3 coding sequence is TGTGCCAGCAGAGGACAGGGGGCGGCTGGCTACACCTTC.

This chain links TRBV28 with TRBJ1-3; D is undetermined. Trimming took off 2 bases at V and 0 bases at J, with 20 bases between the two ends. Germline V CDR1 and CDR2: MDHEN, SYDVKM. This CDR3 spans 19 amino acids. The CDR3 region has the DNA TGTGCCAGCAGTTTAGGCCGGTTCCCGGGAAGTCCCTCTGGAAACACCATATATTTT. Its protein is CASSLGRFPGSPSGNTIYF.

This clonotype was detected many times. The CDR3 reads CASSTRVGRTEAFF. In DNA, the CDR3 is TGTGCCAGCAGCACCCGGGTCGGGCGGACTGAAGCTTTCTTT. The V call is TRBV6-5, the J call TRBJ1-1; D unclear. The CDR3 runs 14 residues. CDR1 is MNHEY and CDR2 is SVGAGI in the germline V gene. Trimming cost V 6 bases and J 5 bases, with 16 bases left between them.

The chain links TRBV20-1 to TRBJ2-2; TRBD1 matches at 8 bases. V was clipped by 0 bases and J by 1 base; unmatched bases: 7. The length of the CDR3 is 17 residues. CDR1 is DFQATT, CDR2 SNEGSKA, per germline (reference sequence). The DNA of the CDR3 is TGCAGTGCTAGAGATACTCAGGGGGCATTGAACACCGGGGAGCTGTTTTTT. This codes for CSARDTQGALNTGELFF.

V is TRBV10-3 and J is TRBJ1-2, with TRBD1 identical over 7 bases. Germline CDR1 ENHRY, CDR2 SYGVKD. The CDR3 totals 14 residues. V lost 10 bases, J lost 8 bases, and 16 bases stayed unmatched. As DNA, the CDR3 is TGTGCCAGCTCACCTCCGGACAGGCTTGGAGGCTACACCTTC. As protein: CASSPPDRLGGYTF.

The V and J genes are TRBV27 and TRBJ1-4; D unresolved. CDR3 length: 11 amino acids. Germline V CDR1 and CDR2: MNHEY, SMNVEV (reference sequence). Deletions cut 8 bases from V and 8 bases from J, with 9 bases between. CDR3: CASGRREKLFF. In nucleotides, the CDR3 is TGTGCCAGCGGGAGGAGGGAAAAACTGTTTTTT.

This clonotype was picked up a small number of times. The chain combines TRBV3-1 with TRBJ2-5; D possibly corresponds to TRBD2 (5 bases). V was shortened by 4 bases and J by 5 bases, with 17 bases between the two germline ends. Per the germline V gene, CDR1 is LGHDT and CDR2 is YNNKEL (reference sequence). The CDR3 is 15 residues long. The CDR3, as DNA: TGTGCCAGCAGCCCGGGATCAGGAGGTTATGAGACCCAGTACTTC. Its protein product is CASSPGSGGYETQYF.

This clonotype was detected ten times or more. The rearrangement links TRBV20-1 to TRBJ2-7; D tentatively reads TRBD1 or TRBD2 (6 bases each). The CDR3 is 14 residues long. From germline, CDR1 is DFQATT and CDR2 SNEGSKA (reference sequence). Trimming removed 5 bases from V and 0 bases from J, with 14 bases in between. CDR3 protein: CSAGYGGNSYEQYF. CDR3 sequence (DNA): TGCAGTGCTGGATACGGGGGCAACTCCTACGAGCAGTACTTC.

This clonotype occurred many times. The gene calls are TRBV29-1 and TRBJ1-2, with TRBD1 identical over 8 bases. The CDR3 covers 14 residues. J was trimmed by 7 bases and V by 4 bases; bases with no gene match: 11. CDR1 is SQVTM, CDR2 ANQGSEA, per germline. CDR3 residues: CSVVNPTGAFGYTF. CDR3 bases: TGCAGCGTTGTTAATCCGACAGGGGCATTTGGCTACACCTTC.

This clonotype was seen ten or more times. The V gene is TRBV19, the J gene TRBJ1-2; 8 bases match TRBD1. The CDR3 is 13 residues long. Germline CDR1 reads LNHDA; CDR2 reads SQIVND (reference sequence). V was pared by 10 bases and J by 5 bases, with 9 bases of the junction left unmatched. CDR3 loop: CATRATGGYGYTF. In nucleotides, the CDR3 is TGTGCCACAAGGGCAACAGGGGGATATGGCTACACCTTC.

V and J are TRBV5-1 and TRBJ2-2, with 8 positions matching TRBD2. CDR1 and CDR2 (germline): SGHRS, YFSETQ. The CDR3 has 16 amino acids. With V trimmed by 4 bases and J by 0 bases, 5 bases remained unmatched. The CDR3 bases are TGCGCCAGCAGCGAATTAGCGGGAACGAACACCGGGGAGCTGTTTTTT. Residues: CASSELAGTNTGELFF.

In this sample, this clonotype turned up a few times. The chain recombines TRBV4-2 with TRBJ1-5, with 12 bases matching TRBD1. Germline V CDR1 and CDR2: LGHNA, YNFKEQ. This CDR3 has 17 amino acids. Trimming cost V 1 base and J 10 bases; bases outside gene matches: 11. CDR3 residues: CASSQAPGQGADYPQHF. Written as DNA, the CDR3 is TGTGCCAGCAGCCAAGCGCCGGGACAGGGGGCGGATTACCCCCAGCATTTT.

This clonotype was found many times. V gene TRBV7-2 combines with J gene TRBJ2-7; D is perhaps TRBD2 (5 bases). From germline, CDR1 is SGHTA and CDR2 FQGNSA. Trimming stripped 0 bases from V and 2 bases from J, with 11 bases between. This CDR3 has 15 residues. The CDR3 DNA reads as TGTGCCAGCAGCTTAGCAGGTGGGAGTGCCTACGAGCAGTACTTC. Protein product: CASSLAGGSAYEQYF.

This clonotype was observed a handful of times. The chain carries TRBV20-1 and TRBJ2-2, with D possibly being TRBD1 or TRBD2 (5 bases each). V lost 5 bases and J 0 bases, leaving 10 bases between the germline ends. The germline CDR1 and CDR2 sequences are DFQATT and SNEGSKA (reference sequence). The CDR3 sequence is 14 residues long. The CDR3 sequence: CSAVGESNTGELFF. In DNA, the CDR3 is TGCAGTGCTGTGGGGGAATCGAACACCGGGGAGCTGTTTTTT.

This clonotype turned up a few times. This sequence joins TRBV4-1 and TRBJ1-2; TRBD1 might be the D (5 bases). Trimming removed 0 bases from V and 9 bases from J, with 11 bases in between. The CDR3 is 13 amino acids. CDR1 is MGHRA, CDR2 YSYEKL, per germline. The CDR3 sequence is CASSQDARESYTF. Here the CDR3 DNA reads TGCGCCAGCAGCCAAGACGCCAGGGAAAGCTACACCTTC.

In this sample, this clonotype turned up once. The CDR3: CASSTLGTQYF. The CDR3 region has the DNA TGTGCCAGCAGCACCCTGGGGACCCAGTACTTC. V gene TRBV12-3 or TRBV12-4 combines with J gene TRBJ2-5; D is undetermined. The CDR3 totals 11 residues. V was clipped by 6 bases and J by 7 bases, with 9 bases between them.

This clonotype was found a few times. This chain joins TRBV5-1 and TRBJ1-3, with D maybe TRBD1 (6 bases). Germline CDR1 is SGHRS and CDR2 is YFSETQ. Trimming took off 4 bases at V and 5 bases at J, with 19 bases between the two ends. The CDR3 is made up of 16 amino acids. CDR3 sequence reads: CASSQGLRGLRNTIYF. The CDR3 nucleotides read TGCGCCAGCAGCCAAGGTCTTCGGGGGCTGAGAAACACCATATATTTT.

The chain carries TRBV5-8 and TRBJ2-6, with D unclear. The CDR3 loop spans 17 amino acids. Per the germline V gene, CDR1 is SGHTS and CDR2 is YDEGEE. V lost 4 bases, J lost 1 base, and 15 bases lay in between. CDR3 coding DNA: TGTGCCAGCAGCCTTCGACCGCCCTCATCTGGGGCCAACGTCCTGACTTTC. Translated: CASSLRPPSSGANVLTF.

This clonotype was seen at least ten times. This chain links TRBV10-1 with TRBJ2-2; TRBD2 might be the D (5 bases). The CDR3 has 13 residues. Trimming shortened V by 0 bases and J by 8 bases, and 7 bases separated the two germline ends. Germline assignment: CDR1 WNHNN and CDR2 SYGVQD (reference sequence). The CDR3 region is CASSESIAGELFF. The CDR3 bases are TGCGCCAGCAGTGAGTCGATAGCGGGGGAGCTGTTTTTT.

Turning to this clonotype: The conserved final phenylalanine or tryptophan is absent from the CDR3, which likely points to a read error. The V gene is TRBV7-2, the J gene TRBJ2-7; TRBD1 might be the D (6 bases). Germline CDR1 and CDR2: SGHTA and FQGNSA. The CDR3 covers 12 residues. V was cut by 5 bases and J by 4 bases, with 9 bases left in between. The CDR3 sequence: CASSQGRYEQYL. The CDR3 DNA follows: TGTGCCAGCAGCCAGGGGCGATACGAGCAGTACCTC.